This paragraph covers one T cell receptor (beta chain) sequence. Per the study methods: From reference gene primer amplification, estimates of nucleated cell counts were derived. TCRdb's table, derived via immunoSEQ multiplex PCR, lists solely in-frame clones and lacks some. Clone size and V and J calls were adopted from that table, with D and trimming inferred from the DNA. The sample shows tens of thousands of clones, more than 70% of them seen only once. This entry is derived from a study of blood T cell repertoires in COVID-19. Study at large: Collection of acute and convalescent COVID-19 samples took place in the United States, Italy and Spain. PBMCs, B-cell-depleted T cells, or T cells were the source of the cDNA or gDNA that made up the material.

The germline CDR1 and CDR2 sequences are SGHTA and FQGNSA. The CDR3 contains 12 residues. V was shortened by 5 bases and J by 13 bases, with 18 bases between the two germline ends. This chain uses TRBV7-2 with TRBJ2-7, with a weak D call TRBD2 (6 bases). Sequenced input: peripheral blood. This clonotype was sampled from an elderly woman with active COVID-19. This chain's CDR3 is CASSGGQRATYF. For the CDR3, the DNA is TGTGCCAGCAGCGGGGGTCAGCGGGCAACTTACTTC.